This TCR beta chain was identified during a study of blood T cell repertoires in COVID-19. About the study: T cells, B-cell-depleted T cells, or PBMCs supplied cDNA or gDNA.

Only in-frame clones appear in the TCRdb table, and some are missing; sequencing was by immunoSEQ multiplex PCR. The repertoire includes 250,000 or so clones, around 81% of them detected once, and about 6.3% sits in the top ten. This TCR derives from an older woman with active or convalescent COVID-19. Source material: peripheral blood.

In nucleotides, the CDR3 is TGTGTAAGCGTCAGAGGGCTAGCGCCCAAGCCGACCACAGATACGCAGTATTTT. This encodes CVSVRGLAPKPTTDTQYF. The chain recombines TRBV12-5 with TRBJ2-3; D possibly corresponds to TRBD2 (6 bases). The CDR3 is 18 residues long. Germline V gene data show CDR1 as LGHNT and CDR2 as FRNRAP. Full variable domain (missing parts from reference TRBV12-5 and TRBJ2-3): DARVTQTPRHKVTEMGQEVTMRCQPILGHNTVFWYRQTMMQGLELLAYFRNRAPLDDSGMPKDRFSAEMPDATLATLKIQPSEPRDSAVYFCVSVRGLAPKPTTDTQYFGPGTRLTVL.